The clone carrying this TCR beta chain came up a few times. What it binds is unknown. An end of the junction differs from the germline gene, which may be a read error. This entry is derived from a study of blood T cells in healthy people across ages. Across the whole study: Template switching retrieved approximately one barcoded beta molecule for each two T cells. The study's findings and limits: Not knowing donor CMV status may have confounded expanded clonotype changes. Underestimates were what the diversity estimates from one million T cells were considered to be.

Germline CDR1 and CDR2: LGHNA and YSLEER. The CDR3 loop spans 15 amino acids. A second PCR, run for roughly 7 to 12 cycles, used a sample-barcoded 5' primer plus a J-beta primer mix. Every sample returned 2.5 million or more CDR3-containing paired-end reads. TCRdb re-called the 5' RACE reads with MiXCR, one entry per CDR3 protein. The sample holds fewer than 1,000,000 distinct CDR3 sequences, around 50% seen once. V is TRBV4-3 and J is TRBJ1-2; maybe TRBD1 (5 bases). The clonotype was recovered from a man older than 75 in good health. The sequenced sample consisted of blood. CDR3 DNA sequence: TGCACCAGCAGCCAAGATCTGGGGGGGACGGATGGCTACACCTTC. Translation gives CTSSQDLGGTDGYTF.